The source of this T cell receptor beta chain is a study of blood T cells in healthy people across ages. This clonotype showed up many times. Through a sample-barcoded 5' primer and a J-beta primer mix, a second PCR was run for roughly 6 to 12 cycles. TCRdb called the 5' RACE reads again in MiXCR, with one record for every CDR3 protein. The sample has approximately 760,000 distinct CDR3 sequences; 20% to 25% are singletons. The CDR3 length is 13 residues. The V and J ends lost 11 bases and 5 bases respectively, with 18 bases between them. Germline CDR1 is MDHEN and CDR2 is SYDVKM. Each sample yielded at least 6 micrograms of PBMC total RNA. Another study also made use of these data, one on T cells of mothers and their children. This second report adds: Donors comprised a few healthy Caucasian mothers plus their six children. About 3 million TCR beta reads per child versus over 9 million per mother.

Source material: blood. This clonotype was sampled from a boy aged 5 to 17 in good health. The chain couples TRBV28 to TRBJ1-1, with D maybe TRBD1 (6 bases). The CDR3 sequence: CAAKREGGTEAFF. The CDR3 region has the DNA TGTGCCGCGAAGCGGGAAGGGGGGACTGAAGCTTTCTTT.